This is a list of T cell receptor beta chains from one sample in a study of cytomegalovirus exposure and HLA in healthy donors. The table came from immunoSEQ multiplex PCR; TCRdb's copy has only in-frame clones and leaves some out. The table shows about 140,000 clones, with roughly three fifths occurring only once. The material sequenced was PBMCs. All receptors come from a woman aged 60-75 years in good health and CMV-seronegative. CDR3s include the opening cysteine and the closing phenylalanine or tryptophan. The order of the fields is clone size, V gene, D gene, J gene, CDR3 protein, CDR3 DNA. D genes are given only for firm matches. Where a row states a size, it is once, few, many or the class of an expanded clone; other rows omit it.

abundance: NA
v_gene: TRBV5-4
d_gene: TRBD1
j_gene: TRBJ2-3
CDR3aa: CASSPDREDTQYF
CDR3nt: TGTGCCAGCAGCCCGGACAGGGAAGATACGCAGTATTTT

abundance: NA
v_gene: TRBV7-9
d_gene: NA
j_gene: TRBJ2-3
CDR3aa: CASSLSSSTDTQYF
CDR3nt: TGTGCCAGCAGCTTAAGCTCTAGCACAGATACGCAGTATTTT

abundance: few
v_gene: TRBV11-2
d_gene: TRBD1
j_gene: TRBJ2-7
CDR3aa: CASSFFGTGRLEQYF
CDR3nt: TGTGCCAGCAGCTTTTTTGGGACAGGGAGGCTCGAGCAGTACTTC

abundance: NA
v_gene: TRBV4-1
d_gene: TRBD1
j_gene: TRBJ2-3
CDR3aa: CASSQGRGPTDTQYF
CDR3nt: TGCGCCAGCAGCCAAGGCAGGGGGCCAACAGATACGCAGTATTTT

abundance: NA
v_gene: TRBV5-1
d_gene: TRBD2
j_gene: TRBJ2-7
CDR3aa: CASSLSGSSYEQYF
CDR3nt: TGCGCCAGCAGCCTCAGCGGGAGTTCATACGAGCAGTACTTC

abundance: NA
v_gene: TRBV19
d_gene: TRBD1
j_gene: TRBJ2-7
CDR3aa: CASPWTGTYEQYF
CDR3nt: TGTGCCAGTCCTTGGACAGGAACCTACGAGCAGTACTTC

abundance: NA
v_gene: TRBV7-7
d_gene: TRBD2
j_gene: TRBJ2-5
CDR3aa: CASSSAPGGQETQYF
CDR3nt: TGTGCTAGCAGCTCGGCCCCGGGGGGCCAAGAGACCCAGTACTTC

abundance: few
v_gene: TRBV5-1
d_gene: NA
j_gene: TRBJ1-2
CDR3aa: CASSLMAGADYGYTF
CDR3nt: TGCGCCAGCAGCTTGATGGCAGGGGCCGACTATGGCTACACCTTC

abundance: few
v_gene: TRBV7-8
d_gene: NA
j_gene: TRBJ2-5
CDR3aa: CASSLVASQKTQYF
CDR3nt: TGTGCCAGCAGCTTAGTGGCTAGTCAGAAGACCCAGTACTTC

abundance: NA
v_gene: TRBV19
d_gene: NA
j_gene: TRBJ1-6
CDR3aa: CASSPGGFSPLHF
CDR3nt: TGTGCCAGTAGTCCCGGGGGGTTTTCACCCCTCCACTTT

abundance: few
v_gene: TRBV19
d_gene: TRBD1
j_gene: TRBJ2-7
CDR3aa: CASTKGTGAPGDYEQYF
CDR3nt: TGTGCCAGTACTAAGGGGACAGGGGCCCCGGGTGACTACGAGCAGTACTTC

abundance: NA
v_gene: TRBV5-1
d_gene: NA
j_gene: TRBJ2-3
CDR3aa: CASSVRGSSTDTQYF
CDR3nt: TGCGCCAGCAGCGTACGGGGGTCTAGCACAGATACGCAGTATTTT

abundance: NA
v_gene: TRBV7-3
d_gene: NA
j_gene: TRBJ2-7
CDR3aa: CASSSRGGAFYEQYF
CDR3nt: TGTGCCAGCAGCTCCCGTGGGGGGGCTTTCTACGAGCAGTACTTC

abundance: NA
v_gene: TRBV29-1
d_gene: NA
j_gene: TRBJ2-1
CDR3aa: CSATEGKGGNEQFF
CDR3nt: TGCAGCGCCACGGAGGGGAAGGGGGGGAATGAGCAGTTCTTC

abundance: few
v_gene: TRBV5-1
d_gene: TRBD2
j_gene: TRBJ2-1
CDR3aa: CASSWRTSHEQFF
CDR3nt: TGCGCCAGCAGCTGGAGGACTAGCCATGAGCAGTTCTTC

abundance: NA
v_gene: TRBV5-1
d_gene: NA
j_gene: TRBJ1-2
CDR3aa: CASGAASNYGYTF
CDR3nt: TGCGCCAGCGGGGCAGCTTCTAACTATGGCTACACCTTC

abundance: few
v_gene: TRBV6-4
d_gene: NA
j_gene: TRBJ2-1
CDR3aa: CASSDTSFVGEQFF
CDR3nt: TGTGCCAGCAGTGACACTAGTTTCGTTGGTGAGCAGTTCTTC

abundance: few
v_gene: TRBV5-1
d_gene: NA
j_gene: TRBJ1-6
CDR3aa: CASSPLPGGNSPLHF
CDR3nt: TGCGCCAGCAGCCCCCTACCCGGAGGGAATTCACCCCTCCACTTT

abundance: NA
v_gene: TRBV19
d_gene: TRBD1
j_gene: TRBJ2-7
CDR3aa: CASSIRQGSSEQYF
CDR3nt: TGTGCCAGTAGTATACGACAGGGGTCCAGCGAGCAGTACTTC

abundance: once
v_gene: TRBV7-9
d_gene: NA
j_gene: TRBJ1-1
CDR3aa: CSSSTGQYTEAFF
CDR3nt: TGTTCCAGCAGCACCGGACAGTACACTGAAGCTTTCTTT

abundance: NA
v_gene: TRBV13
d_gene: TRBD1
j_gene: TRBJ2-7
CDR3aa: CASSWGGQGQSEQYF
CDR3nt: TGTGCCAGCAGCTGGGGGGGACAGGGTCAGTCCGAGCAGTACTTC

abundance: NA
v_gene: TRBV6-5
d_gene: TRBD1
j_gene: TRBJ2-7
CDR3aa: CASSYTGQAAEQYF
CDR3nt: TGTGCCAGCAGTTACACGGGACAGGCCGCAGAGCAGTACTTC

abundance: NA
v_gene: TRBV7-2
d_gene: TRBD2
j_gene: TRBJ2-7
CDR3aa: CASSLVPSVAGSSYEQYF
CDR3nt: TGTGCCAGCAGCTTAGTGCCCTCGGTAGCGGGAAGCTCCTACGAGCAGTACTTC

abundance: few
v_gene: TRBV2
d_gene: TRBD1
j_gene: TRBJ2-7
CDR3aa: CASSGQGAIAQYF
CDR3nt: TGTGCCAGCAGTGGACAGGGGGCCATTGCGCAGTACTTC

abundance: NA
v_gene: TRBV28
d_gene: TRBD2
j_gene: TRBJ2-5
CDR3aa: CASSPTYSGSGEAQYF
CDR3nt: TGTGCCAGCAGTCCTACTTATAGCGGGAGTGGAGAGGCCCAGTACTTC

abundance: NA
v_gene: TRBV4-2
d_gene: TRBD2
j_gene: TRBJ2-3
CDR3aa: CASSPSVEAGVTDTQYF
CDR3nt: TGTGCCAGCAGCCCTTCCGTAGAGGCGGGAGTGACAGATACGCAGTATTTT

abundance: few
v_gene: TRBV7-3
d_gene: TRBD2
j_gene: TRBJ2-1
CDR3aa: CASSFGSGKINEQFF
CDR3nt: TGTGCCAGCAGCTTCGGTAGCGGGAAGATCAATGAGCAGTTCTTC

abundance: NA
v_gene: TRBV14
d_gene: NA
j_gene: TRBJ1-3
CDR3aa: CASSQDRFSGNTIYF
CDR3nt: TGTGCCAGCAGCCAAGATCGGTTCTCTGGAAACACCATATATTTT

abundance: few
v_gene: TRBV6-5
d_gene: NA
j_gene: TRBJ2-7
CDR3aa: CASSKEEGYEQYF
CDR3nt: TGTGCCAGCAGCAAGGAGGAGGGCTACGAGCAGTACTTC

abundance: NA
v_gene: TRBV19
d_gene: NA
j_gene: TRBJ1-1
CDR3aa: CASSIGRVGEAFF
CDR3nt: TGTGCCAGTAGTATCGGGAGGGTCGGAGAAGCTTTCTTT

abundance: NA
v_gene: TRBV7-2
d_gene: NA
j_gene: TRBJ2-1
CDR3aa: CASSSRGSYNEQFF
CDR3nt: TGTGCCAGCAGCTCGCGGGGCTCCTACAATGAGCAGTTCTTC

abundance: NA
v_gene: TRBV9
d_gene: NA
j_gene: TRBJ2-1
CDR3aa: CASSGDAEADEQFF
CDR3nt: TGTGCCAGCAGCGGAGACGCCGAGGCCGATGAGCAGTTCTTC

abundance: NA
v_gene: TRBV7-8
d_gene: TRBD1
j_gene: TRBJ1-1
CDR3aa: CASSRGQGYTEAFF
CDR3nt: TGTGCCAGCAGCCGGGGACAGGGGTACACTGAAGCTTTCTTT

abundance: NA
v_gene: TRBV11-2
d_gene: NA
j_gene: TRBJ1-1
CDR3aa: CASSPYPGGGDYTEAFF
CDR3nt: TGTGCCAGCAGCCCGTACCCCGGCGGGGGGGATTACACTGAAGCTTTCTTT

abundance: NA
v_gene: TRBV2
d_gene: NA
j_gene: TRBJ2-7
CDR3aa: CATYADILSYEQYF
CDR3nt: TGTGCCACCTATGCGGACATCCTCTCCTACGAGCAGTACTTC

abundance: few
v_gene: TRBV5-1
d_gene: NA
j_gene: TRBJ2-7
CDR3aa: CASSRAGGYEQYF
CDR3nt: TGCGCCAGCAGCCGAGCCGGGGGTTACGAGCAGTACTTC